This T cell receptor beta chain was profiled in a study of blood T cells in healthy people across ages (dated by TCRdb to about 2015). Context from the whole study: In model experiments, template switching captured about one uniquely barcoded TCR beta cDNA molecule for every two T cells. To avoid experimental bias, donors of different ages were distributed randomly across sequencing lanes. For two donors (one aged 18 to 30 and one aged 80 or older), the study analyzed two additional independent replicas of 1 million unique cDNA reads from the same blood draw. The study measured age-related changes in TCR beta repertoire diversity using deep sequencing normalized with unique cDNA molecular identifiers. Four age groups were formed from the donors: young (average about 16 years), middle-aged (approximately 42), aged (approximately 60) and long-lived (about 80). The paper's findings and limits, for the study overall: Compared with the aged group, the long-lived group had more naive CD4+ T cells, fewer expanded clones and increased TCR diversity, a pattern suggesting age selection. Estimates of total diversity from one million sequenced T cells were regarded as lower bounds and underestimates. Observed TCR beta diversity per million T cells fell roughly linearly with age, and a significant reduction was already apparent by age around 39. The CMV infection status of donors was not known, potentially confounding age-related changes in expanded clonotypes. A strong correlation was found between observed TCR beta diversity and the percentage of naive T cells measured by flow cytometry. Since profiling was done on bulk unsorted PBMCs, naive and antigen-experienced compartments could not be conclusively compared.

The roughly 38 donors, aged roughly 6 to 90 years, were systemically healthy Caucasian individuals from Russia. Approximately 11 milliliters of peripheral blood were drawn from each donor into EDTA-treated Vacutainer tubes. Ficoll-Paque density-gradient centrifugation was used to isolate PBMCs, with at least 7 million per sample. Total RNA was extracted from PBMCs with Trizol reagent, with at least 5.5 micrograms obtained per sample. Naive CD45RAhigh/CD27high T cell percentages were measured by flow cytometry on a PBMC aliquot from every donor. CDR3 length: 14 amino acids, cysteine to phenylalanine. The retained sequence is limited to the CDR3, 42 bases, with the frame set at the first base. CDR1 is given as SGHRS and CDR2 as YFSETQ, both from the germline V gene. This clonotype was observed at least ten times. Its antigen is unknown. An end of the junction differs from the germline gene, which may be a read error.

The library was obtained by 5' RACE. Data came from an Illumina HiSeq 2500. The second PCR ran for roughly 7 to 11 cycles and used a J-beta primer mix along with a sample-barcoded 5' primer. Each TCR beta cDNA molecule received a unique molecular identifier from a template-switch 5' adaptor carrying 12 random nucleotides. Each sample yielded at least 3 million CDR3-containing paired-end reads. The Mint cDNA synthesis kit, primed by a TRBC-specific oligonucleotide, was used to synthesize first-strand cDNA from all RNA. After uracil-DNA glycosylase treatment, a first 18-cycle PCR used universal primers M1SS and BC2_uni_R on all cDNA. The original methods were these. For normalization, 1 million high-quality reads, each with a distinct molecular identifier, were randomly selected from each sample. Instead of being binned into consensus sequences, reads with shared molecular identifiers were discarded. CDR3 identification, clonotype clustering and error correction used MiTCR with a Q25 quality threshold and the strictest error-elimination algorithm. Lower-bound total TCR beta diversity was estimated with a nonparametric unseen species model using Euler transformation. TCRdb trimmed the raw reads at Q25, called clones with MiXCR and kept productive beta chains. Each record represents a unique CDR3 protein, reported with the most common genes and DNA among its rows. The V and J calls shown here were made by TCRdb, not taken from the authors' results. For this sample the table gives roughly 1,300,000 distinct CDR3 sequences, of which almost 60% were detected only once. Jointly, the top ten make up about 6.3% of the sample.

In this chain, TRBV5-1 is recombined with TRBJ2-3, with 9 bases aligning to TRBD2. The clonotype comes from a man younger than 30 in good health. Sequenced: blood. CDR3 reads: CASSPSGRTDTQYF. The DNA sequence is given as TGTGCCAGCAGCCCCAGCGGGAGGACAGATACGCAGTATTTT.